The 27 T cell receptor beta chains listed next were all sequenced from one sample in a study of CD8+ T cells in alopecia areata. After isolation, RNA underwent reverse transcription to generate cDNA as the sequencing template. Measured with immunoSEQ multiplex PCR; TCRdb has only the in-frame clones, and not every one. In the table there are around 140,000 clones, about 49% of which are singletons. This material consisted of CD8+ T cells sorted from blood, taken at week 0. These receptors all stem from a human donor with alopecia areata.

This chain links TRBV13 with TRBJ1-2, with D unclear. From germline, CDR1 is PRHDT and CDR2 FYEKMQ (reference sequence). The CDR3 totals 15 residues. V was trimmed by 0 bases and J by 4 bases, leaving 12 bases between them. CDR3: CASSLGGQALYGYTF. The CDR3 nucleotides read TGTGCCAGCAGCTTAGGAGGGCAGGCCCTCTATGGCTACACCTTC.

The J gene is TRBJ1-1, the V gene TRBV27; D unresolved. The CDR3 has 15 amino acids. Trimming took off 5 bases at V and 5 bases at J, with 18 bases between the two ends. Germline values: CDR1 MNHEY, CDR2 SMNVEV (reference sequence). The CDR3 spells CASSIHSVSRTEAFF. CDR3 in DNA: TGTGCCAGCAGTATCCACAGCGTAAGTAGGACTGAAGCTTTCTTT.

This rearrangement joins TRBV29-1 to TRBJ2-2; D is ambiguous. CDR3 length equals 14 residues. Trimming removed 7 bases at V and 6 bases at J, with 18 bases between. In germline, CDR1 is SQVTM, CDR2 ANQGSEA. The CDR3 DNA follows: TGCAGCGCCCCAGGTCCAACCGGGTCCGGGGAGCTGTTTTTT. Translation gives CSAPGPTGSGELFF.

The chain combines TRBV9 with TRBJ2-5, with unresolved D. CDR3 length equals 12 residues. The V gene's germline CDR1 is SGDLS and CDR2 YYNGEE. V was clipped by 3 bases and J by 0 bases, with 3 bases between them. The CDR3 sequence: CASSENQETQYF. The CDR3 DNA sequence: TGTGCCAGCAGCGAGAACCAAGAGACCCAGTACTTC.

Only a few counts were recorded for this clone. The rearrangement uses TRBV25-1 and TRBJ2-5; D unclear. The CDR3 spans 10 residues. The germline CDR1 and CDR2 sequences are MGHDK and SYGVNS. The V end was cut by 5 bases, the J end by 4 bases, with 2 bases between. The CDR3 protein is CASSRETQYF. CDR3 in DNA: TGTGCCAGCAGTCGAGAGACCCAGTACTTC.

The chain has TRBV15 and TRBJ1-6; 7 nucleotides match TRBD1. The CDR3 spans 13 residues. Germline V gene lookup returns CDR1 LNHNV and CDR2 YYDKDF (reference sequence). V gave up 5 bases and J gave up 10 bases; unmatched junction bases: 5. The CDR3 reads CATSHRGRSPLHF. DNA of the CDR3: TGTGCCACCAGCCACAGGGGTAGGTCACCCCTCCACTTT.

This chain connects TRBV6-1 to TRBJ1-3, with D hard to call. The CDR3 runs 15 residues. Trimming removed 5 bases from V and 2 bases from J, with 13 bases in between. Germline lookup yields CDR1 MNHNS and CDR2 SASEGT. The CDR3 coding sequence is TGTGCCAGCAGTTTGACTCCAGCCCCTGGAAACACCATATATTTT. It translates to CASSLTPAPGNTIYF.

The chain employs TRBV7-2 and TRBJ1-2; 7 nucleotides line up with TRBD1. Germline CDR1 reads SGHTA; CDR2 reads FQGNSA. The V segment lost 4 bases and the J segment 3 bases; nucleotides outside the gene matches: 14. The CDR3 totals 17 residues. The CDR3 loop is CASSSDQRTGVYYGYTF. The CDR3 coding sequence is TGTGCCAGCAGCTCAGACCAACGGACAGGAGTTTACTATGGCTACACCTTC. The variable domain in full, with the rest retrieved from reference TRBV7-2 and TRBJ1-2, is GAGVSQSPSNKVTEKGKDVELRCDPISGHTALYWYRQSLGQGLEFLIYFQGNSAPDKSGLPSDRFSAERTGGSVSTLTIQRTQQEDSAVYLCASSSDQRTGVYYGYTFGSGTRLTVV.

This clone occurred a few times. The chain is built from TRBV27 and TRBJ1-5, with 9 bases fitting TRBD1. Germline CDR1 is MNHEY and CDR2 is SMNVEV (reference sequence). V was clipped by 6 bases and J by 7 bases; unmatched bases: 4. The CDR3 runs 13 residues. DNA for the CDR3: TGTGCCAGCAGAAGGGACAGGGACCAGCCCCAGCATTTT. Translated: CASRRDRDQPQHF.

This sequence joins TRBV19 and TRBJ1-5; D possibly corresponds to TRBD1 (5 bases). Trimming cost V 4 bases and J 4 bases, with 11 bases left between them. The CDR3 covers 14 residues. Germline CDR1 and CDR2: LNHDA and SQIVND (reference sequence). The CDR3 sequence is CASSTRGRNQPQHF. The CDR3 DNA sequence: TGTGCCAGTAGTACCCGGGGCCGGAATCAGCCCCAGCATTTT.

This clone was picked up a small number of times. This rearrangement joins TRBV6-5 to TRBJ1-1; D unclear. V was trimmed by 2 bases and J by 1 base, leaving 11 bases between them. Germline V lookup: CDR1 MNHEY, CDR2 SVGAGI. The CDR3 totals 15 residues. DNA of the CDR3: TGTGCCAGCAGTTACCGAGAGGGTACGAACACTGAAGCTTTCTTT. Amino acids: CASSYREGTNTEAFF.

This clone was counted a few times. This chain joins TRBV7-9 and TRBJ1-6; 7 nucleotides agree with TRBD1. The V gene end was trimmed by 4 bases and the J gene end by 7 bases; junction bases not matched to a gene: 7. The germline V gene has CDR1 SEHNR and CDR2 FQNEAQ (reference sequence). There are 15 residues in the CDR3. CDR3 nucleotide sequence: TGTGCCAGCAGCTATCAGACAGGGCCAAATTCACCCCTCCACTTT. Amino acids: CASSYQTGPNSPLHF.

The chain's CDR3 is CASSDGGAGLGTDTQYF. CDR3 nucleotide sequence: TGTGCCAGCAGTGATGGCGGAGCGGGGTTGGGCACAGATACGCAGTATTTT. The chain recombines TRBV6-4 with TRBJ2-3; TRBD2 aligns across 7 bases. CDR1 is MRHNA and CDR2 is SNTAGT in the germline V gene. CDR3 length equals 17 residues. Unmatched junction bases numbered 10, after V lost 3 bases and J lost 1 base.

The genes are TRBV7-9 and TRBJ2-7; 7 bases match TRBD1. Germline-derived CDR1 and CDR2 are SEHNR and FQNEAQ (reference sequence). After removal of 4 bases from V and 5 bases from J, the junction contained 2 bases not matched to a gene. The length of the CDR3 is 12 residues. CDR3 bases: TGTGCCAGCAGCTCACAGGGGCACGAGCAGTACTTC. Translated, it gives CASSSQGHEQYF.

The chain carries TRBV7-9 and TRBJ1-2; 11 bases align to TRBD1. The junction had 10 bases not matched to a gene; V was cut back by 5 bases and J by 8 bases. This CDR3 spans 15 amino acids. Germline CDR1 and CDR2: SEHNR and FQNEAQ (reference sequence). The CDR3 region is CASSVGGQGAGGYTF. Here the CDR3 DNA reads TGTGCCAGCAGCGTAGGCGGACAGGGGGCTGGCGGCTACACCTTC.

The rearrangement joins TRBV29-1 to TRBJ1-1; 7 nucleotides line up with TRBD1. V dropped 6 bases and J dropped 0; count of bases not matched to a gene: 13. The CDR3 has 16 amino acids. Germline CDR1 reads SQVTM; CDR2 reads ANQGSEA. The chain's CDR3 is CSVPPGGKGMNTEAFF. CDR3 sequence (DNA): TGCAGCGTCCCCCCAGGGGGTAAAGGCATGAACACTGAAGCTTTCTTT.

To note about this clone: The junction does not match germline at one end; this may be a read error. This same CDR3 is encoded by further DNA sequences in the sample. The chain carries TRBV11-2 and TRBJ2-3; 8 bases map to TRBD2. The germline gives CDR1 SGHAT, CDR2 FQNNGV. The CDR3 has 14 amino acids. The CDR3 here is CASSLGLVEGTQYF. The CDR3 DNA reads TGTGCCAGCAGCCTGGGACTAGTCGAGGGTACGCAGTATTTC.

The rearrangement joins TRBV7-8 to TRBJ2-1, with 9 bases that match TRBD1. Trimming at V came to 4 bases and at J to 8 bases, leaving 6 bases not matched to a gene. CDR3 size: 14 residues. CDR1 is SGHVS, CDR2 FQNEAQ, per germline. CDR3: CASSSPGQGDEQFF. In nucleotides, the CDR3 is TGTGCCAGCAGCTCACCGGGACAGGGCGATGAGCAGTTCTTC.

This clone appeared a single time. This rearrangement joins TRBV27 to TRBJ1-1; no definite D call. The CDR3 runs to 13 residues. Germline loops: CDR1 MNHEY, CDR2 SMNVEV (reference sequence). Trimming stripped 3 bases from V and 3 bases from J, with 8 bases between. The CDR3 DNA sequence: TGTGCCAGCAGTTTGACCGCTCACACTGAAGCTTTCTTT. Translating gives CASSLTAHTEAFF.

The chain has TRBV9 and TRBJ1-5; tentatively, D is TRBD1 (5 bases). The CDR3 is made up of 14 amino acids. Trimming stripped 4 bases from V and 6 bases from J, with 14 bases between. Germline lookup yields CDR1 SGDLS and CDR2 YYNGEE. The CDR3 bases are TGTGCCAGCAGCTTTCAGGGATACGGTCAGCCCCAGCATTTT. Its protein product is CASSFQGYGQPQHF.

V gene TRBV2 combines with J gene TRBJ1-2; D is perhaps TRBD1 (6 bases). Trimming cost V 0 bases and J 4 bases, with 15 bases left between them. CDR3 length: 16 amino acids. Per the germline V gene, CDR1 is SNHLY and CDR2 is FYNNEI. CDR3 coding DNA: TGTGCCAGCAGTGAAGCGGGGGCAAGCGCTCTCTATGGCTACACCTTC. Translation gives CASSEAGASALYGYTF.

The chain has TRBV10-3 and TRBJ2-7, with a possible D match to TRBD1 (5 bases). The germline V gene encodes CDR1 ENHRY and CDR2 SYGVKD. This CDR3 contains 13 residues. The germline V and J ends were trimmed by 8 bases and 0 bases, with 11 bases remaining between them. DNA for the CDR3: TGTGCCATCCGCGACAGTGACTCCTACGAGCAGTACTTC. This translates into CAIRDSDSYEQYF.

The chain combines TRBV2 with TRBJ2-1; D gene uncertain. V lost 2 bases to trimming and J lost 0 bases, with 11 bases between them. Germline CDR1 reads SNHLY; CDR2 reads FYNNEI. This CDR3 is built from 16 residues. CDR3: CASSEPARSSYNEQFF. CDR3 coding DNA: TGTGCCAGCAGTGAACCCGCCCGGAGCTCCTACAATGAGCAGTTCTTC.

The V and J genes are TRBV9 and TRBJ1-1, with unresolved D. Germline V gene sequence: CDR1 SGDLS, CDR2 YYNGEE. V was cut by 0 bases and J by 1 base, with 7 bases left in between. This CDR3 has 14 amino acids. The CDR3 nucleotides are TGTGCCAGCAGCGTAGGTCCAGCGAACACTGAAGCTTTCTTT. It yields the protein CASSVGPANTEAFF.

The rearrangement uses TRBV18 and TRBJ2-7, with D maybe TRBD1 (6 bases). Germline CDR1 is KGHSH and CDR2 is LQKENI. Trimming stripped 0 bases from V and 3 bases from J, with 15 bases between. This CDR3 region has 16 residues. The CDR3 DNA sequence: TGTGCCAGCTCACCACCCGACAGGACCCGATTCTACGAGCAGTACTTC. Translating it yields CASSPPDRTRFYEQYF.

The rearrangement joins TRBV30 to TRBJ1-1; D is uncertain. Trimming cost V 0 bases and J 1 base, with 6 bases left between them. In germline, CDR1 is GTSNPN, CDR2 SVGIG (reference sequence). CDR3 size: 13 residues. The CDR3 DNA reads TGTGCCTGGAGTGTGGTGAAGAACACTGAAGCTTTCTTT. This gives the protein CAWSVVKNTEAFF.

This clone appeared a few times. Within the sample, other DNA sequences also encode this same CDR3. The rearrangement joins TRBV5-6 to TRBJ2-7, with a tentative D call TRBD1 (5 bases). Germline V gene data show CDR1 as SGHDT and CDR2 as YYEEEE. Trimming cost V 3 bases and J 3 bases, with 7 bases left between them. This CDR3 spans 12 amino acids. The CDR3 DNA is TGTGCCAGCAGCTCCCAGGGCTACGAGCAGTACTTC. It codes for CASSSQGYEQYF. The whole variable domain, remainder taken from reference TRBV5-6 and TRBJ2-7, is DAGVTQSPTHLIKTRGQQVTLRCSPKSGHDTVSWYQQALGQGPQFIFQYYEEEERQRGNFPDRFSGHQFPNYSSELNVNALLLGDSALYLCASSSQGYEQYFGPGTRLTVT.